This T cell receptor (beta chain) was documented in a study of shared clonotypes between healthy human individuals. CD45RO-negative, CCR7-selected cells formed the naive CD8 fraction, which excluded terminally differentiated effector memory CD45RA+ cells. Comment on this clone: Its matching antigen is unknown.

General observations from the study: Tissues were not sampled, only blood, and their repertoires likely differ. Several donors had around 5% of their naive CD4 clonotypes in common.

Running of the assay took place at deep level. Genomic DNA of every subset was divided equally among multiple immunoSEQ plates. The protocol was immunoSEQ multiplex PCR, while the TCRdb copy is restricted to in-frame clones and leaves out a portion. This table holds over 2 million clones, just under 95% found once. V was clipped by 5 bases and J by 4 bases; unmatched bases: 11. The CDR3 runs to 17 residues. CDR1 and CDR2 (germline): SEHNR, FQNEAQ (reference sequence). The sequence came from a man between 18 and 35 years old in good health. This chain uses TRBV7-9 with TRBJ2-5; 12 bases agree with TRBD2. Sequencing input: naive CD8+ T cells sorted from blood. The CDR3 region is CASSGPLGLAGRETQYF. The CDR3 region has the DNA TGTGCCAGCAGCGGGCCCCTCGGACTAGCGGGGAGAGAGACCCAGTACTTC.